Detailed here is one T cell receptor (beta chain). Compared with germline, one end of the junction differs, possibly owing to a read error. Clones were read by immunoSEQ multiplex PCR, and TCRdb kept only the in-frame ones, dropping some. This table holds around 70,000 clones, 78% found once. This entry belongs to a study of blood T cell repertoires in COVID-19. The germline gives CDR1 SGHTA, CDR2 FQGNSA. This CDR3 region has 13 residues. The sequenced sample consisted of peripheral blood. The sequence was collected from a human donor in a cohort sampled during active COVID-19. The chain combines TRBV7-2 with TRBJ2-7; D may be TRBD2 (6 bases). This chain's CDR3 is CASSLSPDYAQYF. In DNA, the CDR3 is TGTGCCAGCAGCTTAAGCCCGGACTACGCGCAGTACTTC.